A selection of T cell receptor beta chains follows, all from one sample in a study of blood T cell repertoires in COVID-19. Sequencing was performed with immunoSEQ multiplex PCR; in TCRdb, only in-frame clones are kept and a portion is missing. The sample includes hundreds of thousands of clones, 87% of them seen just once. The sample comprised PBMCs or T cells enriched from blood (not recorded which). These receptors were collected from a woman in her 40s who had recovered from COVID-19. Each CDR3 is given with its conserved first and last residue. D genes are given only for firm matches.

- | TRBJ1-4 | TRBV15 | CATRHRDYATNEKLFF | TGTGCCACCAGACACAGGGACTATGCAACTAATGAAAAACTGTTTTTT
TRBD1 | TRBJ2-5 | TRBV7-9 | CASSARTGPTGRETQYF | TGTGCCAGCAGCGCCCGGACAGGGCCTACCGGTCGAGAGACCCAGTACTTC
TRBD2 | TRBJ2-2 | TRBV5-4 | CASSLALAGEVAGELFF | TGTGCCAGCAGCTTGGCGCTAGCGGGAGAGGTGGCCGGGGAGCTGTTTTTT
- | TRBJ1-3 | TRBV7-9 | CASSSRDFENTIYF | TGTGCCAGCAGCTCCAGGGACTTTGAAAACACCATATATTTT
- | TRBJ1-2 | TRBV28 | CASHTSRGYTF | TGTGCCAGCCATACTTCGCGCGGCTACACCTTC
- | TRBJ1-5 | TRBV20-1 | CSASAGRGGQPQHF | TGCAGTGCTAGTGCGGGGAGAGGCGGTCAGCCCCAGCATTTT
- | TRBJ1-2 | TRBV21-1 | CASTTGSTVTREGGYTF | TGTGCCAGCACCACCGGGAGTACGGTCACCCGGGAGGGGGGCTACACCTTC
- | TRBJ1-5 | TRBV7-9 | CASSLAGGPNSNQPQHF | TGTGCCAGCAGCTTAGCCGGGGGACCGAATAGCAATCAGCCCCAGCATTTT
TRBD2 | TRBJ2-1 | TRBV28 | CASSPPSGRAGEQFF | TGTGCCAGCAGTCCCCCTAGCGGGAGGGCTGGTGAGCAGTTCTTC
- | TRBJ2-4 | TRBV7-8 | CASSSILAGGWVNIQYF | TGTGCCAGCAGCTCCATACTAGCCGGTGGTTGGGTAAACATTCAGTACTTC